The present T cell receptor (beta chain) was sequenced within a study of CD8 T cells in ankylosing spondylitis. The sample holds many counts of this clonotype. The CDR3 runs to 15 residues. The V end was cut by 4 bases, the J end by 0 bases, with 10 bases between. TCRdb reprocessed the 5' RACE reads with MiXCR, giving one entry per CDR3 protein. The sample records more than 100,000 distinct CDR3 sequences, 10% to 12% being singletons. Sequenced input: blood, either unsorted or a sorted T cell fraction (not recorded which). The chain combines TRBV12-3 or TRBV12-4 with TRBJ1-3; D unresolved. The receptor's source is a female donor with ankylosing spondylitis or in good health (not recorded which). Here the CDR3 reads CASSSYHDSGNTIYF. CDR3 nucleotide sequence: TGTGCCAGCAGTTCCTACCACGACTCTGGAAACACCATATATTTT.